This TCR beta chain was identified in a study of beta chain features in type 1 diabetes. The CDR3 has 13 amino acids. V lost 1 base and J 3 bases, leaving 3 bases between the germline ends. CDR1 SNHLY and CDR2 FYNNEI come from the germline V gene. Study-level results: Among all four CD4+ subsets, Type 1 diabetes patients had TCRB CDR3s that were moderately but significantly shorter.

Concerning this clone: What it binds is not known.

Since all of the isolated RNA was reverse transcribed, expressed TCRB transcripts were what got sequenced. The data were produced by immunoSEQ multiplex PCR, yet TCRdb's version contains in-frame clones alone and is incomplete. The sample consists of some 240,000 clones, more than 15% of them appearing once. The source material was naive CD4+ T cells from blood. This chain links TRBV2 with TRBJ2-2; D gene uncertain. This TCR came from a man aged 30 to 45 with type 1 diabetes. CDR3 nucleotide sequence: TGTGCCAGCAGTGAAGAGTACACCGGGGAGCTGTTTTTT. Translating it yields CASSEEYTGELFF.